This TCR beta chain emerged from a study of T-cell reconstitution after alpha-beta-depleted transplantation in children. V was pared by 5 bases and J by 1 base, with 9 bases between. The CDR3 has 14 residues. CDR1 is SGHVS, CDR2 FNYEAQ, per germline. TCRbeta library preparation incorporated unique molecular identifiers. TCRdb re-called the PCR reads with MiXCR, one entry per CDR3 protein. Among about 610,000 distinct CDR3 sequences listed, 10% to 13% were seen once. The genes are TRBV7-6 and TRBJ1-3; D gene ambiguous. Here the sequenced sample was PBMCs from the stem cell graft donor, taken from the stem cell graft. This receptor was identified in a human donor who donated a stem cell graft to a child with acute myeloid leukemia. The CDR3 nucleotides read TGTGCCAGCAGCACAACTGAGTCTGGAAACACCATATATTTT. This encodes CASSTTESGNTIYF. Complete variable domain (other parts from reference TRBV7-6 and TRBJ1-3): GAGVSQSPRYKVTKRGQDVALRCDPISGHVSLYWYRQALGQGPEFLTYFNYEAQQDKSGLPNDRFSAERPEGSISTLTIQRTEQRDSAMYRCASSTTESGNTIYFGEGSWLTVV.